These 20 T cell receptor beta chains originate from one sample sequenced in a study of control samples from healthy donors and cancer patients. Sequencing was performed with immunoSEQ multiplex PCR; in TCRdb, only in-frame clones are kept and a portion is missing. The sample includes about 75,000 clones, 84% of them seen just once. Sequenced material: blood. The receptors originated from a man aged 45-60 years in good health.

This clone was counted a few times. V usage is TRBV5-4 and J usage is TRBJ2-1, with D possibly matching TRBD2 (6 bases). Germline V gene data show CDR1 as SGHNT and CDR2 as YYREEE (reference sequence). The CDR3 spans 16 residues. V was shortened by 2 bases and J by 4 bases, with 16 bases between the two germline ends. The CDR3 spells CASSFGTGTEYNEQFF. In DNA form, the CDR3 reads TGTGCCAGCAGCTTCGGGACCGGGACTGAATACAATGAGCAGTTCTTC.

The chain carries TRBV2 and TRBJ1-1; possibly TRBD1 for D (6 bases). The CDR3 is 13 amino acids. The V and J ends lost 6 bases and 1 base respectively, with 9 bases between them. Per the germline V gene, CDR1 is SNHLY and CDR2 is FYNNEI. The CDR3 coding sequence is TGTGCCAGCAGGGTACAGGGGAACACTGAAGCTTTCTTT. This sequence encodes CASRVQGNTEAFF.

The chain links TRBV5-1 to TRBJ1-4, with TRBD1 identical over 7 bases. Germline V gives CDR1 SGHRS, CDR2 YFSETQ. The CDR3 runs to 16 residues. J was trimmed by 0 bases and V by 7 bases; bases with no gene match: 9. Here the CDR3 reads CASEPRQGATNEKLFF. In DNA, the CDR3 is TGCGCCAGCGAACCACGACAGGGTGCAACTAATGAAAAACTGTTTTTT.

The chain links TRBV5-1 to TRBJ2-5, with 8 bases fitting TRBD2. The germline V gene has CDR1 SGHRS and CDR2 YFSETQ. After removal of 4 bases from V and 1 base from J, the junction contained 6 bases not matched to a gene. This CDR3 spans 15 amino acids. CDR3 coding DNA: TGCGCCAGCAGCCGTGCGGGAGGATCCCAAGAGACCCAGTACTTC. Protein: CASSRAGGSQETQYF.

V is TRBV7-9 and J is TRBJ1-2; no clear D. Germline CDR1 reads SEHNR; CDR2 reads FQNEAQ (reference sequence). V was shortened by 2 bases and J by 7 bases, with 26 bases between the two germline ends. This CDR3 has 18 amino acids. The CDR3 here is CASSLPSNPEPPGSGYTF. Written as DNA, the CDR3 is TGTGCCAGCAGCTTACCCTCGAATCCAGAACCTCCAGGAAGTGGCTACACCTTC.

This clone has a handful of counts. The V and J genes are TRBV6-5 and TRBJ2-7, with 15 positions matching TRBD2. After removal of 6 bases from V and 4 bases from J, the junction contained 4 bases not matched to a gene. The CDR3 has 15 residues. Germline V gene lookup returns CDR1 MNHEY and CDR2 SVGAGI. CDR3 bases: TGTGCCAGCAGCGGACTAGCGGGAGGGCCGTACGAGCAGTACTTC. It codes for CASSGLAGGPYEQYF.

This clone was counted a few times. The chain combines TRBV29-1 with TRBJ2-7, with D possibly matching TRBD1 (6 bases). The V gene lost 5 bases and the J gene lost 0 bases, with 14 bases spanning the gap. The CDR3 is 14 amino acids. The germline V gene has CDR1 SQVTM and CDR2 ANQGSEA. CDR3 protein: CSVRRDTFSYEQYF. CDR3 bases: TGCAGCGTTCGCCGGGACACCTTCTCCTACGAGCAGTACTTC.

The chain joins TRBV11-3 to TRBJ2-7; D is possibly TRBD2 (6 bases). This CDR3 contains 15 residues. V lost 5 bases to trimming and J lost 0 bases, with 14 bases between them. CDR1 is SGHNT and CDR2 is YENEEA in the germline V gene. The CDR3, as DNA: TGTGCCAGCAGCCCCCGGGACGGGAGCTCCTACGAGCAGTACTTC. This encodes CASSPRDGSSYEQYF.

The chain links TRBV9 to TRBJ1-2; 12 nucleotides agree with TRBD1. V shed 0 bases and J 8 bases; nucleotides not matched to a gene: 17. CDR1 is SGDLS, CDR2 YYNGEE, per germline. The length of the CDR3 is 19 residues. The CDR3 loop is CASSVAWGTGGAGRKGYTF. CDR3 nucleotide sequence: TGTGCCAGCAGCGTAGCCTGGGGGACAGGGGGCGCGGGTAGGAAAGGCTACACCTTC.

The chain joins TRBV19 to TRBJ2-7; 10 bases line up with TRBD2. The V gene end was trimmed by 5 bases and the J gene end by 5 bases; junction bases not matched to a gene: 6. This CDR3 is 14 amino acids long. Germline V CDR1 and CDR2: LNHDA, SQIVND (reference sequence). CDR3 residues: CASSLASGSHEQYF. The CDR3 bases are TGTGCCAGTAGTTTGGCTAGCGGGAGCCACGAGCAGTACTTC.

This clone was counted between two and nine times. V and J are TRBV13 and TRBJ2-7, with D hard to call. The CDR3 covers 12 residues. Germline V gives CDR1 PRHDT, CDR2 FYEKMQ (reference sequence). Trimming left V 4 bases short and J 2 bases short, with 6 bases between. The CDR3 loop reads CASSSQTYEQYF. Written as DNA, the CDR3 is TGTGCCAGCAGCTCTCAAACCTACGAGCAGTACTTC.

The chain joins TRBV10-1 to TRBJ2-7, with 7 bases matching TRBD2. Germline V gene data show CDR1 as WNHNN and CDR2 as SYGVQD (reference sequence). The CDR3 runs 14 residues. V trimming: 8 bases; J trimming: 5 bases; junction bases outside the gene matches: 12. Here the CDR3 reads CASGGAGVVHEQYF. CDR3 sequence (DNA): TGCGCCAGCGGTGGGGCGGGAGTAGTCCACGAGCAGTACTTC.

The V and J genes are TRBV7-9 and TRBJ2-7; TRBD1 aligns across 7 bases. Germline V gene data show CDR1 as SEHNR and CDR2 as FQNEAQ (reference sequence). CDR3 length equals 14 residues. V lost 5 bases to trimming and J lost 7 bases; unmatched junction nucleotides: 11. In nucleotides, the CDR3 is TGTGCCAGCAGCGTGGTTGACAGGGCGTTAGAGCAGTACTTC. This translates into CASSVVDRALEQYF.

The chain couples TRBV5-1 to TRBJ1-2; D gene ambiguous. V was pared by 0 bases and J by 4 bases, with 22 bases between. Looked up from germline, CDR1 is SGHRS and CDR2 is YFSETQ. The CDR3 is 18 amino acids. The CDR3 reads CASSLDTRTLDRGYGYTF. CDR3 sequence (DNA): TGCGCCAGCAGCTTGGATACCCGGACCCTCGACCGAGGCTATGGCTACACCTTC.

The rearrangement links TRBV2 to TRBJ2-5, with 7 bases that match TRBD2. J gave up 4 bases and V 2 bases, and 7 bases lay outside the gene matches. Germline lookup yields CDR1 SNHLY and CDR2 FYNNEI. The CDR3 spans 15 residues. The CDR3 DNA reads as TGTGCCAGCAGTGAAAGCGGGACCCACATAGAGACCCAGTACTTC. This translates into CASSESGTHIETQYF.

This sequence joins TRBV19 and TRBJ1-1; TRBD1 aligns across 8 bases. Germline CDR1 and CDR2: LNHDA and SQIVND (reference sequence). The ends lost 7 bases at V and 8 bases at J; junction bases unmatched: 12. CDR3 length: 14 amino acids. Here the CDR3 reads CASTRAGGAAEAFF. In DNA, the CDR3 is TGTGCCAGTACCAGAGCAGGGGGCGCGGCGGAAGCTTTCTTT.

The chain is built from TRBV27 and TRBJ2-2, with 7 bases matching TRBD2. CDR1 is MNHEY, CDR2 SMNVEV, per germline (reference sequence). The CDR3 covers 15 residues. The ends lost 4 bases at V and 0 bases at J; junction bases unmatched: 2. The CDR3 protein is CASSSAGANTGELFF. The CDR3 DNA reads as TGTGCCAGCAGTTCGGCGGGAGCGAACACCGGGGAGCTGTTTTTT.

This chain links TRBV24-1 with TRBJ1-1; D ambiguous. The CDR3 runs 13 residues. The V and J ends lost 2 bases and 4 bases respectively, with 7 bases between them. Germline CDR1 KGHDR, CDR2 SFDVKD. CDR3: CATSDSLGTEAFF. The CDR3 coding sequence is TGTGCCACCAGTGATTCTCTGGGCACTGAAGCTTTCTTT.

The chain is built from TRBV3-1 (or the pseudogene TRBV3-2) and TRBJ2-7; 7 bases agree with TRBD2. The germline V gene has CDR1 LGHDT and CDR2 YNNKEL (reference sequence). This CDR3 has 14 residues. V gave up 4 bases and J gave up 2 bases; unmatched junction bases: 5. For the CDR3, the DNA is TGTGCCAGCAGCCCACTAGCGACCACCTACGAGCAGTACTTC. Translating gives CASSPLATTYEQYF.

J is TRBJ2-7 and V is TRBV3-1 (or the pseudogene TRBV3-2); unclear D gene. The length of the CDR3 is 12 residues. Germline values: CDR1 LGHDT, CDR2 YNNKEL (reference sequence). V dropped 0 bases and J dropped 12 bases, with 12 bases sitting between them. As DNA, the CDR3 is TGTGCCAGCAGCCAAGATACAAGGGATCGGTACTTC. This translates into CASSQDTRDRYF.